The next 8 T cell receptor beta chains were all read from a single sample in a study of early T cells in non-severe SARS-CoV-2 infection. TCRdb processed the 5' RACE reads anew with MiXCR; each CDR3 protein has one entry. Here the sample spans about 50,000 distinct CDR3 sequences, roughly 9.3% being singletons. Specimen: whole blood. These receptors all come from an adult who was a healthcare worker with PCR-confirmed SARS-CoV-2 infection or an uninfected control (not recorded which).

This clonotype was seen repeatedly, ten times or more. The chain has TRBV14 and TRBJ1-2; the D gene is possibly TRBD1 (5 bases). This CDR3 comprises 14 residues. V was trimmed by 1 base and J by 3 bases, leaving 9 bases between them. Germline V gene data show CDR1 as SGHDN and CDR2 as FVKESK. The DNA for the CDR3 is TGTGCCAGCAGCCAAGCCGAAGGGGACTATGGCTACACCTTC. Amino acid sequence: CASSQAEGDYGYTF.

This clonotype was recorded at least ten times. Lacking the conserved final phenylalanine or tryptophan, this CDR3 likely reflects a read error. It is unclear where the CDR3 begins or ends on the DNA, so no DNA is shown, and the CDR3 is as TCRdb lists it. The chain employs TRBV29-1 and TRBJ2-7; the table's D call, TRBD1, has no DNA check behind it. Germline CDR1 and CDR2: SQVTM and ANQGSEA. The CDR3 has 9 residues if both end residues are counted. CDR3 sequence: CSVGTDTRR.

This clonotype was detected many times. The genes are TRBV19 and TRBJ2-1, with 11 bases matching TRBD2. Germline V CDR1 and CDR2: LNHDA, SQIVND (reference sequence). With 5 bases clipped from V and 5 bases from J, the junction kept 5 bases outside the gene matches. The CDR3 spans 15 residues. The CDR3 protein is CASSPRLAGNNEQFF. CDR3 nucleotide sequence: TGTGCCAGTAGTCCGAGACTAGCGGGGAACAATGAGCAGTTCTTC.

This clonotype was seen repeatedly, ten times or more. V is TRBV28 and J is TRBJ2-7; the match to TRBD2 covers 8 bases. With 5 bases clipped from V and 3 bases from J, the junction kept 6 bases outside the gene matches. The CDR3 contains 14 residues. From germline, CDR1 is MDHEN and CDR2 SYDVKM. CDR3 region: CASSEPSGHYEQYF. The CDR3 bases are TGTGCCAGCAGTGAGCCTAGCGGGCACTACGAGCAGTACTTC.

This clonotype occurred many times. CDR3 nucleotides: TGTGCCAGCAAACGACGTGAAGGGACAGGGGGCAACTATGGCTACACCTTC. It translates to CASKRREGTGGNYGYTF. The genes are TRBV28 and TRBJ1-2; 12 bases map to TRBD1. In germline, CDR1 is MDHEN, CDR2 SYDVKM. V shed 7 bases and J 2 bases; nucleotides not matched to a gene: 11. The CDR3 has 17 amino acids.

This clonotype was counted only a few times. The CDR3 loop reads CASSVGGANQPQHF. The DNA of the CDR3 is TGTGCCAGCAGCGTAGGGGGGGCTAATCAGCCCCAGCATTTT. This chain uses TRBV9 with TRBJ1-5; a possible D gene is TRBD1 (6 bases). The germline CDR1 and CDR2 sequences are SGDLS and YYNGEE. The V and J ends lost 0 bases and 4 bases respectively, with 8 bases between them. The CDR3 loop spans 14 amino acids.

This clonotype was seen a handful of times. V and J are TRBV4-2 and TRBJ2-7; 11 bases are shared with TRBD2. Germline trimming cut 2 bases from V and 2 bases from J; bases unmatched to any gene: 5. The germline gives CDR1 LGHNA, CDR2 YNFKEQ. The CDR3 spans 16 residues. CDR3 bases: TGTGCCAGCAGCCAAAGAGTAGCGGGAGGGCCCTACGAGCAGTACTTC. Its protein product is CASSQRVAGGPYEQYF.

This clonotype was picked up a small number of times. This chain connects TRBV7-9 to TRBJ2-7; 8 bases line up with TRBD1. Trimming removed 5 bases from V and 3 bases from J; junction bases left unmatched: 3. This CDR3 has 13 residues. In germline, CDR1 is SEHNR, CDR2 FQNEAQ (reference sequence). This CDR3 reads CASSPTGVYEQYF. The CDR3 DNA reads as TGTGCCAGCAGCCCGACAGGGGTCTACGAGCAGTACTTC.